This TCR beta chain is drawn from a study of vaccination and CD4 T cells after COVID-19. Findings and limits, study-wide: Recorded median SARS-CoV-2-reactive clonotype numbers increased from around 19 to 38 without reaching significance.

On this clonotype itself: The antigen is undetermined.

As for treatment: roughly nine-day PBMC culture with coronavirus spike peptide pools or control peptides (ViraFEST assay). Dates of PCR positivity, March to December 2020, preceded the US Alpha, Beta and Delta variants. At the Johns Hopkins FTIC core, DNA taken from cultured CD4+ T cells was sequenced by way of the Oncomine TCR Beta short-read assay. TCRdb ran MiXCR on the PCR reads and lists one entry per CDR3 protein. The sample has around 26,000 distinct CDR3 sequences, about 41% seen once. Germline-derived CDR1 and CDR2 are SGDLS and YYNGEE. The CDR3 runs to 14 residues. V was clipped by 3 bases and J by 3 bases; unmatched bases: 1.

The V and J genes are TRBV9 and TRBJ1-2, with 11 bases matching TRBD1. Sequencing input: CD4+ T cells from blood, cultured in vitro. This receptor was identified in a human donor who had recovered from COVID-19. CDR3 region: CASSGTGGHYGYTF. The CDR3 bases are TGTGCCAGCAGCGGGACAGGGGGCCACTATGGCTACACCTTC. Combining the CDR3 with reference TRBV9 and TRBJ1-2 gives the whole variable domain DSGVTQTPKHLITATGQRVTLRCSPRSGDLSVYWYQQSLDQGLQFLIQYYNGEERAKGNILERFSAQQFPDLHSELNLSSLELGDSALYFCASSGTGGHYGYTFGSGTRLTVV.